Shown below are 21 T cell receptor beta chains from a single sample sequenced in a study of human T cells and chemical hapten exposure. Time point defined: pre-sensitization, week 0. Described treatment: therapeutic diphenylcyclopropenone sensitization with weekly scalp DPC. Using its own MiXCR run on the RACE reads, TCRdb lists one record per CDR3 protein. This sample yields more than 250,000 distinct CDR3 sequences, of which approximately 8.6% are seen a single time; about 2.5% belongs to the top ten. Sequencing used whole blood, obtained in connection with sensitization to the hapten diphenylcyclopropenone (DPC). The receptors were sampled from a woman aged 35 to 49 with alopecia areata. Some clones in this sample may be carry-over from other donors' samples.

This clonotype has a handful of counts. The chain employs TRBV4-1 and TRBJ2-3; D is perhaps TRBD2 (5 bases). V was clipped by 0 bases and J by 2 bases, with 9 bases between them. Looked up from germline, CDR1 is MGHRA and CDR2 is YSYEKL. CDR3 size: 15 residues. The DNA of the CDR3 is TGCGCCAGCAGCCAAGATCGGGGTGACACAGATACGCAGTATTTT. This sequence encodes CASSQDRGDTDTQYF.

The CDR3 region is CASSFPGSRAYEQYF. CDR3 coding DNA: TGTGCCAGCAGTTTCCCCGGCAGCCGTGCCTACGAGCAGTACTTC. The gene calls are TRBV28 and TRBJ2-7; D remains unclear. The CDR3 is 15 amino acids. V was shortened by 3 bases and J by 2 bases, with 14 bases between the two germline ends. Germline assignment: CDR1 MDHEN and CDR2 SYDVKM.

The chain has TRBV28 and TRBJ1-1; D call uncertain. V lost 5 bases and J 0 bases, leaving 7 bases between the germline ends. The CDR3 has 13 amino acids. Germline lookup yields CDR1 MDHEN and CDR2 SYDVKM. In nucleotides, the CDR3 is TGTGCCAGCAGTCCGACATTGAACACTGAAGCTTTCTTT. Translation gives CASSPTLNTEAFF.

This clonotype has just one count. This rearrangement joins TRBV5-5 to TRBJ2-7, with D unclear. Trimming removed 7 bases from V and 2 bases from J, with 16 bases in between. Germline V gene lookup returns CDR1 SGHKS and CDR2 YYEKEE (reference sequence). The CDR3 runs to 14 residues. The CDR3 is CASAQVGPPYEQYF. The CDR3 DNA reads as TGTGCCAGCGCTCAAGTTGGGCCCCCCTACGAGCAGTACTTC.

This rearrangement joins TRBV3-1 to TRBJ2-2; 7 nucleotides align to TRBD1. The germline V gene encodes CDR1 LGHDT and CDR2 YNNKEL (reference sequence). The CDR3 consists of 16 residues. The trim removed 1 base at V and 0 bases at J, leaving 2 bases unmatched. DNA for the CDR3: TGTGCCAGCAGCCAAGCGCAGGGGGCGAACACCGGGGAGCTGTTTTTT. Protein sequence: CASSQAQGANTGELFF.

This clonotype was seen repeatedly, ten times or more. This chain links TRBV7-2 with TRBJ2-5; D possibly matches TRBD1 or TRBD2 (5 bases each). CDR1 and CDR2 from the germline V gene are SGHTA and FQGNSA. This CDR3 spans 16 amino acids. V was clipped by 0 bases and J by 3 bases, with 14 bases between them. The CDR3 region has the DNA TGTGCCAGCAGCTTAGCGCTGCAGGGACCTAAAGAGACCCAGTACTTC. Its translation: CASSLALQGPKETQYF.

This clonotype was seen only a few times. This rearrangement joins TRBV20-1 to TRBJ2-1; 8 positions agree with TRBD2. CDR1 and CDR2 (germline): DFQATT, SNEGSKA (reference sequence). The CDR3 covers 13 residues. J was trimmed by 8 bases and V by 8 bases; bases with no gene match: 11. CDR3 bases: TGCAGTCCTGGGAGCGGGAGTATAGATGAGCAGTTCTTC. This translates into CSPGSGSIDEQFF.

This clonotype was seen more than once but under ten times. The chain joins TRBV7-2 to TRBJ2-2, with 8 bases matching TRBD2. CDR1 and CDR2 from the germline V gene are SGHTA and FQGNSA. The CDR3 runs 16 residues. V shed 5 bases, J shed 2 bases, and the junction held 7 bases outside the gene matches. The CDR3 nucleotides read TGTGCCAGCAGCCAACGTAGCGGGACTAACACCGGGGAGCTGTTTTTT. It encodes CASSQRSGTNTGELFF.

The chain joins TRBV11-2 to TRBJ2-1, with 12 bases that match TRBD2. With 6 bases clipped from V and 4 bases from J, the junction kept 7 bases outside the gene matches. This CDR3 is built from 16 residues. CDR1 is SGHAT, CDR2 FQNNGV, per germline. CDR3 DNA sequence: TGTGCCAGCAGAAAGACTAGCGGGGGCATATACAATGAGCAGTTCTTC. This gives the protein CASRKTSGGIYNEQFF.

This clonotype came up a few times. The rearrangement links TRBV12-3 or TRBV12-4 to TRBJ2-3; the match to TRBD2 covers 9 bases. Germline trimming cut 2 bases from V and 0 bases from J; bases unmatched to any gene: 3. This CDR3 contains 16 residues. The CDR3 is CASSLTSGPSTDTQYF. CDR3 DNA: TGTGCCAGCAGTTTAACTAGCGGGCCGAGCACAGATACGCAGTATTTT.

The chain combines TRBV7-2 with TRBJ2-2; 9 bases line up with TRBD1. V lost 4 bases, J lost 4 bases, and 4 bases stayed unmatched. The germline CDR1 and CDR2 sequences are SGHTA and FQGNSA. This CDR3 has 15 residues. This chain's CDR3 is CASSSDRGFTGELFF. DNA for the CDR3: TGTGCCAGCAGCTCGGACAGGGGATTCACCGGGGAGCTGTTTTTT.

The V gene is TRBV29-1, the J gene TRBJ1-4; D ambiguous. Trimming left V 4 bases short and J 8 bases short, with 14 bases between. The CDR3 is 13 residues long. Germline V gives CDR1 SQVTM, CDR2 ANQGSEA. DNA for the CDR3: TGCAGCGTTGGGGAGGAAGTGGGGGAAAAACTGTTTTTT. Protein: CSVGEEVGEKLFF.

This clonotype was counted many times. The V call is TRBV12-3 or TRBV12-4, the J call TRBJ1-1; possible D gene TRBD1, 6 bases. Trimming left V 2 bases short and J 5 bases short, with 9 bases between. The CDR3 extends over 13 amino acids. The DNA of the CDR3 is TGTGCCAGCAGTTTAAGGGGGGGGACTGAAGCTTTCTTT. This codes for CASSLRGGTEAFF.

This clonotype has ten or more counts. The chain is built from TRBV11-3 and TRBJ2-5; 8 bases are a match to TRBD2. CDR1 and CDR2 (germline): SGHNT, YENEEA. The CDR3 is made up of 13 amino acids. Trimming took 3 bases from V and 4 from J; bases not matched to a gene: 1. CDR3 amino acids: CASSFLAGETQYF. For the CDR3, the DNA is TGTGCCAGCAGCTTTCTAGCGGGAGAGACCCAGTACTTC. Variable domain in full (rest from reference TRBV11-3 and TRBJ2-5): EAGVVQSPRYKIIEKKQPVAFWCNPISGHNTLYWYLQNLGQGPELLIRYENEEAVDDSQLPKDRFSAERLKGVDSTLKIQPAELGDSAVYLCASSFLAGETQYFGPGTRLLVL.

This clonotype was recorded a few times. This rearrangement joins TRBV28 to TRBJ1-5; D uncertain. There are 15 residues in the CDR3. Trimming shortened V by 6 bases and J by 3 bases, and 15 bases separated the two germline ends. Germline CDR1 and CDR2: MDHEN and SYDVKM. The CDR3, as DNA: TGTGCCAGCAGCTCCGTCCCAAGGGCCAATCAGCCCCAGCATTTT. Encoded protein: CASSSVPRANQPQHF.

The chain couples TRBV9 to TRBJ1-1; perhaps TRBD1 as D (6 bases). Trimming shortened V by 5 bases and J by 10 bases, and 21 bases separated the two germline ends. The CDR3 sequence is 14 residues long. The germline CDR1 and CDR2 sequences are SGDLS and YYNGEE. The CDR3, as DNA: TGTGCCAGCAGTCGTGGACAGACCCCTAGTCGAGCTTTCTTT. As protein: CASSRGQTPSRAFF.

A few counts support this clonotype. The rearrangement joins TRBV27 to TRBJ2-7, with D possibly TRBD2 on 5 matching bases. The CDR3 has 14 residues. Germline loops: CDR1 MNHEY, CDR2 SMNVEV (reference sequence). Trimming removed 2 bases at V and 3 bases at J, with 11 bases between. CDR3 amino acids: CASSLTGSHYEQYF. The CDR3, as DNA: TGTGCCAGCAGTTTAACGGGATCCCACTACGAGCAGTACTTC.

A note on this clonotype: One junction end does not reproduce the germline sequence, and a read error may be involved. The chain carries TRBV6-5 and TRBJ1-2; maybe TRBD1 (6 bases). CDR1 and CDR2 from the germline V gene are MNHEY and SVGAGI. The CDR3 sequence is 15 residues long. For the CDR3, the DNA is TGTGCCAGCAGTCGCGGGGGGGGGCAAAACTATGGCTACATCTTC. Protein: CASSRGGGQNYGYIF.

In its sample, this clonotype was seen a few times. The V and J genes are TRBV6-1 and TRBJ2-6, with D hard to call. In germline, CDR1 is MNHNS, CDR2 SASEGT. This CDR3 region has 15 residues. V was clipped by 4 bases and J by 0 bases, with 7 bases between them. This chain's CDR3 is CASSAGHSGANVLTF. The CDR3 DNA follows: TGTGCCAGCAGTGCCGGGCACTCTGGGGCCAACGTCCTGACTTTC.

The chain has TRBV4-1 and TRBJ1-5; D is unclear. V shed 1 base and J shed 5 bases, with 15 bases lying between them. The CDR3 contains 16 residues. Germline lookup yields CDR1 MGHRA and CDR2 YSYEKL. The CDR3 DNA follows: TGCGCCAGCAGCCAAGTAGCTTCCCGGGCTGATCAGCCCCAGCATTTT. Amino acids: CASSQVASRADQPQHF.

This rearrangement joins TRBV5-1 to TRBJ2-1; D may be TRBD1 (5 bases). Deletions cut 5 bases from V and 6 bases from J, with 15 bases between. Looked up from germline, CDR1 is SGHRS and CDR2 is YFSETQ. This CDR3 comprises 14 residues. For the CDR3, the DNA is TGCGCCAGCAGGACAGCCAAACCACTCAATGAGCAGTTCTTC. It encodes CASRTAKPLNEQFF.